This paragraph covers one T cell receptor beta chain sequence. The data are from a study of blood T cell repertoires in COVID-19. Whole-study context: Italy, Spain and the United States were the sources of the convalescent and acute COVID-19 samples.

Only in-frame clones appear in the TCRdb table, and some are missing; sequencing was by immunoSEQ multiplex PCR. Of around 110,000 clones listed, roughly nine tenths are singletons. V dropped 3 bases and J dropped 6 bases, with 16 bases sitting between them. The germline V gene has CDR1 SGHTA and CDR2 FQGNSA. The CDR3 sequence is 15 residues long. The sample comprised peripheral blood. The TCR was taken from a human donor with active COVID-19. The donor label of this sample is uncertain. The chain uses TRBV7-2 and TRBJ2-3; no firm D call. This CDR3 reads CASSFNGPPADTQYF. The CDR3 DNA reads as TGTGCCAGCAGCTTTAATGGGCCTCCGGCGGATACGCAGTATTTT.